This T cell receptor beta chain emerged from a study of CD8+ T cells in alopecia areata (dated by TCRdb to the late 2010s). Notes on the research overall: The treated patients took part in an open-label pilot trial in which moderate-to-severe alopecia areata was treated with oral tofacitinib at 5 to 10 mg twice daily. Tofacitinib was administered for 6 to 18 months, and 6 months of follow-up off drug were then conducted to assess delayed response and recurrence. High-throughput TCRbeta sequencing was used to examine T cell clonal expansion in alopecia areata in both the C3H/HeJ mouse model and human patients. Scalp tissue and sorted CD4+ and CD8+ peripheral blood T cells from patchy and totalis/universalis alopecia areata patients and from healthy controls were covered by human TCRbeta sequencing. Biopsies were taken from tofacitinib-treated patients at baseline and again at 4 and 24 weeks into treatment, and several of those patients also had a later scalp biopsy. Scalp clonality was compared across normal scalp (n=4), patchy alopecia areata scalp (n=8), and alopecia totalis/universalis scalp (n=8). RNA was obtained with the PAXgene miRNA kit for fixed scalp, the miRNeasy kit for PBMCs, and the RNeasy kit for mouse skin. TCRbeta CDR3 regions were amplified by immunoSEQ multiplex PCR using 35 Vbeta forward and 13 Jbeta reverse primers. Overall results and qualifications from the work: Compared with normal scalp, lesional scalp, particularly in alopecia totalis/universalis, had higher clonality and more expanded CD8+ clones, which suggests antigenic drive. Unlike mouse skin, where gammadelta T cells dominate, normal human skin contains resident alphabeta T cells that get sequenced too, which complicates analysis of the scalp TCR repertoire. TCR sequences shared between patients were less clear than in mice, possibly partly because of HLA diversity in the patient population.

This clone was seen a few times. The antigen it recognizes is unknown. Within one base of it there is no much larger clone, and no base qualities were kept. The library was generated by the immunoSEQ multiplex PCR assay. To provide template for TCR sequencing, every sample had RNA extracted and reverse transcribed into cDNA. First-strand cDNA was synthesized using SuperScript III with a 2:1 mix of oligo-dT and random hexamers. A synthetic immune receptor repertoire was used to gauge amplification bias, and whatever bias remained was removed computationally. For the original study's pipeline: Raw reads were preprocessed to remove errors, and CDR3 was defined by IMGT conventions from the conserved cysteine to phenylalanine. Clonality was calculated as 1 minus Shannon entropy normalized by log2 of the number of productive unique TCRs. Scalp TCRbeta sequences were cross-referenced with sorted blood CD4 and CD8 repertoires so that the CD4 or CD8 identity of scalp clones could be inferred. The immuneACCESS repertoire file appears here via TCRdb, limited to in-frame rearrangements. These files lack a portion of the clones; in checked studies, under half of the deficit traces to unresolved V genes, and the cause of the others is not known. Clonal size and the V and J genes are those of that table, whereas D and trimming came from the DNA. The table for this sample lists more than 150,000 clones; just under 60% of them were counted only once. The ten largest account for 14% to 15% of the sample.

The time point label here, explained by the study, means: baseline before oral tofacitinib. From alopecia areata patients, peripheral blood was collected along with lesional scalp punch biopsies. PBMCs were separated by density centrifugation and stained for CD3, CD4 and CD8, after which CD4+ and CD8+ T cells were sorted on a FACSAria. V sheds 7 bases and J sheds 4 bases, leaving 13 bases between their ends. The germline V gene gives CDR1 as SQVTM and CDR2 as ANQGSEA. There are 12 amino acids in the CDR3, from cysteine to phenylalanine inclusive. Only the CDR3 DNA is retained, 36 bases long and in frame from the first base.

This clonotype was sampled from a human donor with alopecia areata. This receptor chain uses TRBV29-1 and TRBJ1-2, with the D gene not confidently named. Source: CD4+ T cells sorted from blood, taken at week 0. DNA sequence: TGCAGCGCTACTGGGTACATCTATGGCTACACCTTC. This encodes CSATGYIYGYTF.